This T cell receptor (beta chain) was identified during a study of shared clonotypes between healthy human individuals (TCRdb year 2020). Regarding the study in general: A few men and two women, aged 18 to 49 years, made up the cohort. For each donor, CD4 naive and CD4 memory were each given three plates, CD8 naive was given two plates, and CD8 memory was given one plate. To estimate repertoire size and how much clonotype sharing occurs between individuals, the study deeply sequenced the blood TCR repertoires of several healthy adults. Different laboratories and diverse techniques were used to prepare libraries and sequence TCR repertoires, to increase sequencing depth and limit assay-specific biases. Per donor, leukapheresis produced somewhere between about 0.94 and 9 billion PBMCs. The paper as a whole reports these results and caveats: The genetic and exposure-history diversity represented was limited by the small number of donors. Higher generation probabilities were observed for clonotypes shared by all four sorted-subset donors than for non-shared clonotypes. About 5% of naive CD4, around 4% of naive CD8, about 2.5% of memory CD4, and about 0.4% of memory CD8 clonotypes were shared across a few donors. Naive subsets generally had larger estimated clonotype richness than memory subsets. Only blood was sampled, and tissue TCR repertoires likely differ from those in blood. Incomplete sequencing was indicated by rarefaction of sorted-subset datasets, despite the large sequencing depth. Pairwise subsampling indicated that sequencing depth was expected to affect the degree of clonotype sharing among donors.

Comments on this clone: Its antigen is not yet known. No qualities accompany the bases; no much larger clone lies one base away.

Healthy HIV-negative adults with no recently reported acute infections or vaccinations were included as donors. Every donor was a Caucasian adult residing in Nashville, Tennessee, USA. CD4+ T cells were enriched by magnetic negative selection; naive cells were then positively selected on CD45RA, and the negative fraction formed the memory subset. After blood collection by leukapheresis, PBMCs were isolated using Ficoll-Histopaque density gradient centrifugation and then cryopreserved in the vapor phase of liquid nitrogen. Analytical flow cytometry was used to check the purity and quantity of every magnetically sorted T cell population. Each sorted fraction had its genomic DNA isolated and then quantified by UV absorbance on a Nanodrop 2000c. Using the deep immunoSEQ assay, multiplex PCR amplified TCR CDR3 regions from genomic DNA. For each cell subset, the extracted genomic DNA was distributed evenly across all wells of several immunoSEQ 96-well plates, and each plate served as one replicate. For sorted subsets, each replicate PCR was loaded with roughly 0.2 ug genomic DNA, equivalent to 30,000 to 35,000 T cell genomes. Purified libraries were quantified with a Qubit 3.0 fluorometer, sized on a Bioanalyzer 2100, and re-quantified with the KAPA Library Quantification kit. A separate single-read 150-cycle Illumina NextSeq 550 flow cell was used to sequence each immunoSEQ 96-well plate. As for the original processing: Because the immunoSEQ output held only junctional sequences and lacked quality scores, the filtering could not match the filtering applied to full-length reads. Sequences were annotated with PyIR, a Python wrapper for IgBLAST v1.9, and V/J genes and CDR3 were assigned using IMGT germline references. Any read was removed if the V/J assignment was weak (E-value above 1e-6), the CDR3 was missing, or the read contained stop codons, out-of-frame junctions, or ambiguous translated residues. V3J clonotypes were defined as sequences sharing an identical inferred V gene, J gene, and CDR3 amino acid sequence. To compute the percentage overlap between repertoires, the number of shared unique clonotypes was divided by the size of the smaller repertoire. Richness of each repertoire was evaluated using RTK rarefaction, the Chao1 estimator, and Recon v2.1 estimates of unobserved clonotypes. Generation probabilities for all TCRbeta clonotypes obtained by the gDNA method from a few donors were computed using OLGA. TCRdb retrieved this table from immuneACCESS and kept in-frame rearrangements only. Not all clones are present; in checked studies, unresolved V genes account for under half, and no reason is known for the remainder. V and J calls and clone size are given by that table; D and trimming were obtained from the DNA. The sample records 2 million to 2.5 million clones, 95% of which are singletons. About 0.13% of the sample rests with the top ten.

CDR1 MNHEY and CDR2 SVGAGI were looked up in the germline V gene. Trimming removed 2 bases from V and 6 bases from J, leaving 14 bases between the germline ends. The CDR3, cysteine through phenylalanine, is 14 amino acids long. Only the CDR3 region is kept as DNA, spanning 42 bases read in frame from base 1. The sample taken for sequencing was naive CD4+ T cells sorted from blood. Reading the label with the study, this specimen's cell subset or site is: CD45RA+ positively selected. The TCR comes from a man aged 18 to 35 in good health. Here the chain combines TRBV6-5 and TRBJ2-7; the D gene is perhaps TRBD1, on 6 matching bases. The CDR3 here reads CASSYGQGSGEQYF. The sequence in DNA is TGTGCCAGCAGTTACGGGCAGGGGAGTGGCGAGCAGTACTTC.